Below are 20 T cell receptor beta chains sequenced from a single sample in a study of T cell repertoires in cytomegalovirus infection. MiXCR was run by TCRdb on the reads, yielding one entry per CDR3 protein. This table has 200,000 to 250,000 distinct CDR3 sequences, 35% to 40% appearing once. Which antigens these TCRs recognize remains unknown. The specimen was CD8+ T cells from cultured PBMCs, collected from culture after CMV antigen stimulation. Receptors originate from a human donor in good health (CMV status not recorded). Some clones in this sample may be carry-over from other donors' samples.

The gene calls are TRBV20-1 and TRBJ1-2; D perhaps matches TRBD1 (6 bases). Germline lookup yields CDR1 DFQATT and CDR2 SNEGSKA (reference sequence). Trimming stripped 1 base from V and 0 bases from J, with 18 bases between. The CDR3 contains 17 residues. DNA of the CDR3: TGCAGTGCTAGAGGGAGGGGGAGTCCCACTGCTAACTATGGCTACACCTTC. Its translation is CSARGRGSPTANYGYTF.

The CDR3 spells CASVSGWPGNTQYF. CDR3 in DNA: TGTGCGAGCGTTTCGGGGTGGCCTGGGAATACGCAGTATTTT. The chain recombines TRBV11-2 with TRBJ2-3; D may be TRBD2 (5 bases). The CDR3 is 14 residues long. The germline gives CDR1 SGHAT, CDR2 FQNNGV.

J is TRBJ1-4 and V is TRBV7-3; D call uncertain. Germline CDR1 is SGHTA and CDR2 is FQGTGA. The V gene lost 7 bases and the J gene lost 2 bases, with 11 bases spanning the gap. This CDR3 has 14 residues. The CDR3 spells CASTTRTTNEKLFF. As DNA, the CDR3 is TGTGCCAGCACCACACGGACCACTAATGAAAAACTGTTTTTT.

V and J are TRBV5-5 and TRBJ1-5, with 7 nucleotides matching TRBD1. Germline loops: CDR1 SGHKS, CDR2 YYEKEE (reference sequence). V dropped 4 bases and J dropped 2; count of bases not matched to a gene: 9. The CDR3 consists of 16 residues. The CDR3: CASSPRGGIGNQPQHF. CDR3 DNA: TGTGCCAGCAGCCCCAGGGGGGGCATAGGCAATCAGCCCCAGCATTTT.

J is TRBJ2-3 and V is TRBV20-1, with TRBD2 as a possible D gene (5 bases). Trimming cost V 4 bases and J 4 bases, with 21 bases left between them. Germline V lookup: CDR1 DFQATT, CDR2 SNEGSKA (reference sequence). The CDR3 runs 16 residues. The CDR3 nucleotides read TGCAGTGCTATCGACCCTGGGGAGTTGAGGGCAGATACGCAGTATTTT. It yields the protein CSAIDPGELRADTQYF.

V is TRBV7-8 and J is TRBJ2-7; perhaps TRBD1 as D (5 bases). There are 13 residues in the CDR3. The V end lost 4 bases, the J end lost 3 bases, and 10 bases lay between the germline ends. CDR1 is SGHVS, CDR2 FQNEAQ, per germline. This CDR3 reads CASSSTTDYEQYF. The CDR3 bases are TGTGCCAGCAGCTCCACGACAGACTACGAGCAGTACTTC.

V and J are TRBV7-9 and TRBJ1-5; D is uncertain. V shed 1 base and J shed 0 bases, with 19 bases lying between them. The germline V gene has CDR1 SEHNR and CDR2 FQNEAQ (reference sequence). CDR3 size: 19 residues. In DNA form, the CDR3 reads TGTGCCAGCAGCTTAGAGGGCCGTGGGTCACCATATAGCAATCAGCCCCAGCATTTT. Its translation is CASSLEGRGSPYSNQPQHF.

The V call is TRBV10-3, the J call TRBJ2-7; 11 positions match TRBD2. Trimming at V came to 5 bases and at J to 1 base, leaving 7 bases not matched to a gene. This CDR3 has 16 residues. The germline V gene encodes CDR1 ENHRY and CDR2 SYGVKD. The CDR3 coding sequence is TGTGCCATCAGTCAGCTCCTAGCGGGGGGTTCCTACGAGCAGTACTTC. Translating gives CAISQLLAGGSYEQYF.

CDR3 in DNA: TGTGCCAGTACCTTGGACAGGGGGCGTATCGGGGAGCTGTTTTTT. Encoded protein: CASTLDRGRIGELFF. The chain recombines TRBV19 with TRBJ2-2, with 11 nucleotides matching TRBD1. Germline-derived CDR1 and CDR2 are LNHDA and SQIVND (reference sequence). CDR3 length: 15 residues. The J segment lost 7 bases and the V segment lost 7 bases, leaving 8 bases of the junction unmatched.

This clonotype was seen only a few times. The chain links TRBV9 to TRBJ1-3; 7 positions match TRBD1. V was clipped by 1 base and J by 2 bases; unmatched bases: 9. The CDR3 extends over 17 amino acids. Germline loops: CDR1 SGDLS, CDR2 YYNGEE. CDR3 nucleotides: TGTGCCAGCAGCGTATGGGGAGAGGGGGCCGCTGGAAACACCATATATTTT. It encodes CASSVWGEGAAGNTIYF.

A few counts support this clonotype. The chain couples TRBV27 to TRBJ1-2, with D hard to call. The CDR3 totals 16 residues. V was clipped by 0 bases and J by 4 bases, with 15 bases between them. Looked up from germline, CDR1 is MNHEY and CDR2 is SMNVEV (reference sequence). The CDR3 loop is CASSLSWDHAVYGYTF. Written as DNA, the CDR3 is TGTGCCAGCAGTTTATCGTGGGATCACGCGGTCTATGGCTACACCTTC.

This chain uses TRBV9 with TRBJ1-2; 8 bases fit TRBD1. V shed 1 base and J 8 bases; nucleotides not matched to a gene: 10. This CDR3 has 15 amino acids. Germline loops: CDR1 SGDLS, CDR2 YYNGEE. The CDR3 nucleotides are TGTGCCAGCAGCGTACTGGGACAGGCCCTTAGGGGCTACACCTTC. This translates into CASSVLGQALRGYTF.

This CDR3 is CASSPGQGKLFF. The CDR3 DNA follows: TGTGCCAGCAGCCCCGGACAGGGTAAACTGTTTTTT. The V call is TRBV13, the J call TRBJ1-4; 8 nucleotides match TRBD1. CDR1 and CDR2 (germline): PRHDT, FYEKMQ (reference sequence). Trimming at V came to 5 bases and at J to 11 bases, leaving 4 bases not matched to a gene. The CDR3 spans 12 residues.

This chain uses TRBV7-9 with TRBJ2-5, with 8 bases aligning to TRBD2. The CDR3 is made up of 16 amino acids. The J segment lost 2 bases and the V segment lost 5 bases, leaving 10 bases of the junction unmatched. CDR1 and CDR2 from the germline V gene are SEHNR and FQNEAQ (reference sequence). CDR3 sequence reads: CASSPTGGGSQETQYF. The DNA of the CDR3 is TGTGCCAGCAGCCCCACGGGCGGGGGGTCTCAAGAGACCCAGTACTTC.

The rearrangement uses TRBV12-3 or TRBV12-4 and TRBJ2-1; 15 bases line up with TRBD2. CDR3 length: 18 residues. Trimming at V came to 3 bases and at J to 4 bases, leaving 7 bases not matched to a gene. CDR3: CASSFSGLAGGPYNEQFF. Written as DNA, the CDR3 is TGTGCCAGCAGTTTCTCTGGACTAGCGGGAGGGCCTTACAATGAGCAGTTCTTC.

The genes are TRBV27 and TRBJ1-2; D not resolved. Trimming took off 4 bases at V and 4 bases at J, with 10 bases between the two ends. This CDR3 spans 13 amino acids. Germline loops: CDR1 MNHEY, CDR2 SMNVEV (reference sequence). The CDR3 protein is CASSSGRAYGYTF. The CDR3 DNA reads TGTGCCAGCAGTTCTGGACGGGCCTATGGCTACACCTTC.

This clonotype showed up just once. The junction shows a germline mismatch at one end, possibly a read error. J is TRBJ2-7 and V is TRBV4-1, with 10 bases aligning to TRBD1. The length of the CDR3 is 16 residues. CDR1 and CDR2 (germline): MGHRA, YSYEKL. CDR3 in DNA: TGTGCCAGCAGCCAAGATCAAGGACAGGGGGCCTACGAGCAGTACTTC. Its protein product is CASSQDQGQGAYEQYF.

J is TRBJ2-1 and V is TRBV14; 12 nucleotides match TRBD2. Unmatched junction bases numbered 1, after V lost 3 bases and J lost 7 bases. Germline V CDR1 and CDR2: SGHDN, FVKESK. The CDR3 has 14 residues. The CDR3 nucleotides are TGTGCCAGCAGCCAGACTAGCGGGAGAAATGAGCAGTTCTTC. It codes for CASSQTSGRNEQFF.

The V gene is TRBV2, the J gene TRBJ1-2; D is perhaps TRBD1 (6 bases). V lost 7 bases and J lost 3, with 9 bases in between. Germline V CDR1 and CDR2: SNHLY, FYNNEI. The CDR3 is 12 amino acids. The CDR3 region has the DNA TGTGCCAGCACAGGGACACACTATGGCTACACCTTC. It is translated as CASTGTHYGYTF. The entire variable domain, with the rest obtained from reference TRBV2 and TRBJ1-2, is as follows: EPEVTQTPSHQVTQMGQEVILRCVPISNHLYFYWYRQILGQKVEFLVSFYNNEISEKSEIFDDQFSVERPDGSNFTLKIRSTKLEDSAMYFCASTGTHYGYTFGSGTRLTVV.

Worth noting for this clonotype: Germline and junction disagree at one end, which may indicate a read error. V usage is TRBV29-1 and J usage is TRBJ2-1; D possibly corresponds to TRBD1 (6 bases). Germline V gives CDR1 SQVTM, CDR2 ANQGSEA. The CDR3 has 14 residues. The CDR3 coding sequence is TGCAGCGGTGAACAGGGAATTGGATTTGGTGAGCAGTTCTTC. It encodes CSGEQGIGFGEQFF.